The clone carrying this T cell receptor beta chain turned up a few times. No antigen is known for it. This entry belongs to a study of T cells in localized non-small cell lung cancer. The assay was immunoSEQ multiplex PCR, and TCRdb's table has in-frame clones only and misses some. The sample includes fewer than 2,500 clones, roughly 25% of them seen just once. Study-wide findings and caveats: Uninvolved adjacent lung, not tumor, had the highest T cell clonality.

The receptor was derived from a female donor of 60 years or more with stage I lung adenocarcinoma. The source was normal lung tissue next to the tumor, collected before any cancer treatment.

CDR3 coding DNA: TGTGCCAGCAGCGAAAATAGCGGGAGGGCCTACGAGCAGTACTTC. This codes for CASSENSGRAYEQYF. The chain is built from TRBV11-3 and TRBJ2-7, with 11 nucleotides matching TRBD2. Looked up from germline, CDR1 is SGHNT and CDR2 is YENEEA. CDR3 length: 15 amino acids. Trimming at V came to 5 bases and at J to 2 bases, leaving 5 bases not matched to a gene.